This T cell receptor (beta chain) was captured in a study of blood T cell repertoires in COVID-19. Sequencing was performed with immunoSEQ multiplex PCR; in TCRdb, only in-frame clones are kept and a portion is missing. The table has about 230,000 clones, 86% seen once. Germline CDR1 is SGHTA and CDR2 is FQGNSA. The CDR3 totals 11 residues. Turning to this clone: A read error may account for a junction end that differs from germline.

This clonotype originated in a man aged 45-65 years with COVID-19, enrolled during active disease. Sequenced input: peripheral blood. The rearrangement uses TRBV7-2 and TRBJ1-2; no clear D. CDR3 nucleotide sequence: TGTGCCAGCAGCTTAACCCTCGACTCCCACTTC. This encodes CASSLTLDSHF.